This T cell receptor beta chain emerged from a study of T cell responses to AZD1222 COVID-19 vaccine. This clone was detected many times. TCRdb's table, derived via immunoSEQ multiplex PCR, lists solely in-frame clones and lacks some. The sample carries 140,000 to 150,000 clones, 82% recorded once. Deletions cut 2 bases from V and 4 bases from J, with 14 bases between. Per germline, CDR1 SGHAT and CDR2 FQDESV (reference sequence). The CDR3 length is 15 residues. This sample comprised peripheral blood, obtained on day 0 of MenACWY control vaccination. The genes are TRBV11-1 and TRBJ1-1; a possible D gene is TRBD1 (5 bases). The TCR sequence derives from an adult in good health. In DNA form, the CDR3 reads TGTGCCAGCAGCTTAAGGAGGGGTGGAGGCACTGAAGCTTTCTTT. Translated, it gives CASSLRRGGGTEAFF.